Listed below are T cell receptor beta chains from one sample, sequenced in a study of T cell responses to AZD1222 COVID-19 vaccine. TCRdb's table, derived via immunoSEQ multiplex PCR, lists solely in-frame clones and lacks some. The table includes about 160,000 clones, 85% to 90% detected once. Sequences were derived from peripheral blood, sampled on day 0 of AZD1222 vaccination. The source is an adult in good health. The CDR3 runs from the conserved cysteine through the conserved F or W. D genes are given only for firm matches. Where a row states a size, it is once, few, many or the class of an expanded clone; other rows omit it.

v_gene: TRBV19; j_gene: TRBJ1-5; d_gene: TRBD1; abundance: -; CDR3nt: TGTGCCAGTAGTACAAAACAGGGGGAGAATAGCAATCAGCCCCAGCATTTT; CDR3aa: CASSTKQGENSNQPQHF
v_gene: TRBV13; j_gene: TRBJ2-6; d_gene: -; abundance: -; CDR3nt: TGTGCCAGCAGCGTCTTCAAGGGGTCTGGGGCCAACGTCCTGACTTTC; CDR3aa: CASSVFKGSGANVLTF
v_gene: TRBV4-2; j_gene: TRBJ1-6; d_gene: -; abundance: once; CDR3nt: TGTGCCAGCAGCCAAGAAGGCTCGGCAGGTTCACCCCTCCACTTT; CDR3aa: CASSQEGSAGSPLHF
v_gene: TRBV9; j_gene: TRBJ2-7; d_gene: TRBD2; abundance: -; CDR3nt: TGTGCCAGCAGCGGCGGGGGGGGAGGTCTGGACAACGAGCAGTACTTC; CDR3aa: CASSGGGGGLDNEQYF
v_gene: TRBV29-1; j_gene: TRBJ1-4; d_gene: -; abundance: -; CDR3nt: TGCAGCGTTGAGGGCAGAGCGAATGAAAAACTGTTTTTT; CDR3aa: CSVEGRANEKLFF
v_gene: TRBV28; j_gene: TRBJ2-5; d_gene: -; abundance: -; CDR3nt: TGTGCCAGCAGTTTACGGGAGACCCAGTACTTC; CDR3aa: CASSLRETQYF
v_gene: TRBV9; j_gene: TRBJ2-1; d_gene: TRBD2; abundance: -; CDR3nt: TGTGCCAGCAGCGTAGCTGTCGGGGGGGCGGCCGAGCAGTTCTTC; CDR3aa: CASSVAVGGAAEQFF
v_gene: TRBV5-1; j_gene: TRBJ2-2; d_gene: -; abundance: -; CDR3nt: TGCGCCAGCAGCTTGGAACAGGGGAACACCGGGGAGCTGTTTTTT; CDR3aa: CASSLEQGNTGELFF
v_gene: TRBV7-7; j_gene: TRBJ2-7; d_gene: TRBD1; abundance: few; CDR3nt: TGTGCTAGCAGCTTAGACCCGGGACAGGTCCACGAGCAGTACTTC; CDR3aa: CASSLDPGQVHEQYF
v_gene: TRBV7-9; j_gene: TRBJ1-5; d_gene: -; abundance: -; CDR3nt: TGTGCCAGCAGCTTCGGGGAGGCTTATAGCAATCAGCCCCAGCATTTT; CDR3aa: CASSFGEAYSNQPQHF
v_gene: TRBV4-3; j_gene: TRBJ2-7; d_gene: -; abundance: -; CDR3nt: TGCGCCAGCAGCCAAGTTGAGGGGCCCTCCTCCTACGAGCAGTACTTC; CDR3aa: CASSQVEGPSSYEQYF